What follows are 26 T cell receptor beta chains derived from one specimen sequenced in a study of blood T cell repertoires in COVID-19. Sequenced by immunoSEQ multiplex PCR; TCRdb stores in-frame clones only, minus some. The sample lists about 110,000 clones, approximately 82% occurring once. Sequencing was done on a sample of peripheral blood. Receptors originate from a woman aged 60-75 years with acute or convalescent COVID-19.

CDR3 sequence: CASSSDRGSSGYTF. In nucleotides, the CDR3 is TGTGCCAGCAGCTCCGACAGGGGTTCGAGTGGCTACACCTTC. The chain links TRBV7-3 to TRBJ1-2; 8 bases map to TRBD1. Germline-derived CDR1 and CDR2 are SGHTA and FQGTGA. The CDR3 length is 14 residues. V gave up 4 bases and J gave up 7 bases; unmatched junction bases: 8.

J is TRBJ1-5 and V is TRBV27; no definite D call. Trimming left V 4 bases short and J 9 bases short, with 10 bases between. The CDR3 contains 12 residues. CDR1 is MNHEY, CDR2 SMNVEV, per germline (reference sequence). CDR3: CASSSGSGPQHF. The CDR3 region has the DNA TGTGCCAGCAGTTCAGGTTCCGGGCCCCAGCATTTT.

The genes are TRBV3-1 (or the pseudogene TRBV3-2) and TRBJ1-2; 10 bases align to TRBD1. CDR3 size: 14 residues. Germline values: CDR1 LGHDT, CDR2 YNNKEL (reference sequence). After removal of 3 bases from V and 10 bases from J, the junction contained 8 bases not matched to a gene. The CDR3 nucleotides are TGTGCCAGCAGCCAGTCGGGGGACAGGGGCTACTACACCTTC. Translation: CASSQSGDRGYYTF.

The rearrangement links TRBV19 to TRBJ1-6; D is unresolved. Trimming stripped 7 bases from V and 9 bases from J, with 10 bases between. CDR1 and CDR2 from the germline V gene are LNHDA and SQIVND (reference sequence). This CDR3 has 12 residues. CDR3 DNA: TGTGCCAGTAAGAGGGTCCGTTCACCCCTCCACTTT. Protein sequence: CASKRVRSPLHF.

J is TRBJ1-1 and V is TRBV19; no clear D gene. CDR1 LNHDA and CDR2 SQIVND come from the germline V gene (reference sequence). The CDR3 runs 12 residues. V shed 6 bases and J shed 5 bases, with 10 bases lying between them. CDR3 bases: TGTGCCAGTAGGGAGGGTCAGACTGAAGCTTTCTTT. Its translation is CASREGQTEAFF.

This clone was observed a single time. The genes are TRBV9 and TRBJ1-3; 9 positions match TRBD1. Germline lookup yields CDR1 SGDLS and CDR2 YYNGEE. J lost 4 bases, V lost 4 bases, and 6 bases had no gene match. This CDR3 region has 15 residues. Here the CDR3 DNA reads TGTGCCAGCAGCAGTACAGGGGGCGAAGGAAACACCATATATTTT. Protein product: CASSSTGGEGNTIYF.

V is TRBV29-1 and J is TRBJ1-5; a possible D gene is TRBD1 (5 bases). The CDR3 is made up of 16 amino acids. Per germline, CDR1 SQVTM and CDR2 ANQGSEA. The V end lost 8 bases, the J end lost 0 bases, and 20 bases lay between the germline ends. In DNA, the CDR3 is TGCAGCTCGCGGGGCCCCAATGGCTATAGCAATCAGCCCCAGCATTTT. Translation: CSSRGPNGYSNQPQHF.

This chain links TRBV10-3 with TRBJ1-1; D is uncertain. Germline CDR1 ENHRY, CDR2 SYGVKD. CDR3 length: 16 residues. V lost 5 bases, J lost 5 bases, and 21 bases lay in between. CDR3 region: CAISNVTWEGVTEAFF. The DNA for the CDR3 is TGTGCCATCAGTAACGTGACCTGGGAGGGCGTGACTGAAGCTTTCTTT.

The chain combines TRBV29-1 with TRBJ1-5; perhaps TRBD1 as D (6 bases). The CDR3 covers 13 residues. In germline, CDR1 is SQVTM, CDR2 ANQGSEA. V lost 4 bases and J 8 bases, leaving 15 bases between the germline ends. This CDR3 is CSVGGGQGEPQHF. DNA for the CDR3: TGCAGCGTTGGGGGGGGGCAGGGCGAGCCCCAGCATTTT.

This clone occurred once. The rearrangement uses TRBV5-5 and TRBJ2-7; a possible D gene is TRBD1 (6 bases). Germline values: CDR1 SGHKS, CDR2 YYEKEE (reference sequence). Deletions cut 3 bases from V and 2 bases from J, with 15 bases between. This CDR3 is 15 amino acids long. The CDR3 nucleotides are TGTGCCAGCAGCTGGGGGCAAAGCGCGCCCTACGAGCAGTACTTC. Translated, it gives CASSWGQSAPYEQYF.

This clone was seen only a few times. The rearrangement uses TRBV5-1 and TRBJ2-2; the D is unclear. The CDR3 loop spans 13 amino acids. V shed 5 bases and J shed 1 base, with 6 bases lying between them. Germline V gene data show CDR1 as SGHRS and CDR2 as YFSETQ. The DNA for the CDR3 is TGCGCCAGCAGTCCTAGGAACACCGGGGAGCTGTTTTTT. Encoded protein: CASSPRNTGELFF.

The V call is TRBV28, the J call TRBJ2-7; no clear D. Trimming took 6 bases from V and 3 from J, leaving 9 bases between them. CDR1 is MDHEN, CDR2 SYDVKM, per germline. The CDR3 length is 12 residues. CDR3 in DNA: TGTGCCAGCAGGGGCGACATCTACGAGCAGTACTTC. Its protein product is CASRGDIYEQYF.

The sample holds one count of this clone. This chain links TRBV12-3 or TRBV12-4 with TRBJ2-7; D is ambiguous. The CDR3 consists of 11 residues. V was trimmed by 4 bases and J by 4 bases, leaving 5 bases between them. The CDR3: CASSSRYEQYF. Written as DNA, the CDR3 is TGTGCCAGCAGTTCTAGGTACGAGCAGTACTTC.

The CDR3 protein is CASSLGRGSSGYTF. The CDR3 bases are TGTGCCAGCAGTCTCGGGAGGGGCTCATCTGGCTACACCTTC. The rearrangement uses TRBV5-6 and TRBJ1-2; D is perhaps TRBD1 (5 bases). The CDR3 runs 14 residues. Trimming stripped 5 bases from V and 7 bases from J, with 18 bases between. Germline values: CDR1 SGHDT, CDR2 YYEEEE.

The chain combines TRBV24-1 with TRBJ2-3; a possible D gene is TRBD1 (6 bases). CDR3 length: 16 residues. Germline V gene sequence: CDR1 KGHDR, CDR2 SFDVKD. V gave up 3 bases and J gave up 6 bases, with 18 bases separating them. CDR3 DNA: TGTGCCACCAGTGATCAAATACAGGGAAAGTCTGATACGCAGTATTTT. Its protein product is CATSDQIQGKSDTQYF.

This chain connects TRBV27 to TRBJ2-5, with 11 bases lining up with TRBD1. This CDR3 has 15 amino acids. CDR1 and CDR2 from the germline V gene are MNHEY and SMNVEV (reference sequence). J gave up 7 bases and V 6 bases, and 10 bases lay outside the gene matches. Here the CDR3 reads CASSPSDRGHGTQYF. The CDR3 nucleotides are TGTGCCAGCAGCCCGTCGGACAGGGGGCACGGGACCCAGTACTTC.

A single count supports this clone. The chain combines TRBV6-5 with TRBJ2-3, with TRBD2 matching 10 bases. The CDR3 runs to 14 residues. Germline V gene lookup returns CDR1 MNHEY and CDR2 SVGAGI. V was clipped by 6 bases and J by 7 bases; unmatched bases: 7. The chain's CDR3 is CASSPGTSENTQYF. DNA of the CDR3: TGTGCCAGCAGCCCAGGGACTAGCGAAAATACGCAGTATTTT.

This chain links TRBV5-1 with TRBJ2-1; 11 nucleotides line up with TRBD2. V gave up 0 bases and J gave up 9 bases; unmatched junction bases: 8. Germline V gene sequence: CDR1 SGHRS, CDR2 YFSETQ. The CDR3 consists of 16 residues. CDR3 in DNA: TGCGCCAGCAGCTTGGGCGGTAGCGGGGGGGCAAGTGAGCAGTTCTTC. This sequence encodes CASSLGGSGGASEQFF.

This sequence joins TRBV18 and TRBJ2-5; TRBD1 agrees at 9 bases. Germline trimming cut 4 bases from V and 5 bases from J; bases unmatched to any gene: 8. The CDR3 has 15 amino acids. Germline CDR1 is KGHSH and CDR2 is LQKENI. The CDR3 is CASSLTRTGVETQYF. The DNA of the CDR3 is TGTGCCAGCTCACTAACAAGGACAGGGGTGGAGACCCAGTACTTC.

The genes are TRBV19 and TRBJ2-6; weak D call: TRBD1 (6 bases). The CDR3 runs to 16 residues. The ends were cut back, 7 bases at V and 0 bases at J, with 13 bases in the middle. The germline CDR1 and CDR2 sequences are LNHDA and SQIVND (reference sequence). DNA of the CDR3: TGTGCCAGTAAACTGGACAGTTCCTCTGGGGCCAACGTCCTGACTTTC. This gives the protein CASKLDSSSGANVLTF.

The J gene is TRBJ2-7, the V gene TRBV3-1 (or the pseudogene TRBV3-2); TRBD2 matches at 7 bases. The V gene end was trimmed by 3 bases and the J gene end by 2 bases; junction bases not matched to a gene: 4. CDR1 and CDR2 (germline): LGHDT, YNNKEL (reference sequence). The CDR3 runs to 14 residues. The CDR3 DNA sequence: TGTGCCAGCAGCCAGGCGGGGGTTGCCTACGAGCAGTACTTC. It is translated as CASSQAGVAYEQYF.

The V and J genes are TRBV29-1 and TRBJ2-3; a weak D match, TRBD2 (6 bases). This CDR3 region has 13 residues. In germline, CDR1 is SQVTM, CDR2 ANQGSEA. The V gene lost 7 bases and the J gene lost 2 bases, with 13 bases spanning the gap. CDR3 region: CSAAGLATDTQYF. The CDR3, as DNA: TGCAGCGCCGCGGGACTTGCCACAGATACGCAGTATTTT.

The chain couples TRBV7-9 to TRBJ1-6; 7 nucleotides line up with TRBD1. Trimming at V came to 6 bases and at J to 3 bases, leaving 5 bases not matched to a gene. Germline values: CDR1 SEHNR, CDR2 FQNEAQ (reference sequence). CDR3 length: 15 amino acids. The CDR3 sequence: CASRETGNYNSPLHF. DNA of the CDR3: TGTGCCAGCAGAGAGACAGGGAACTATAATTCACCCCTCCACTTT.

The chain employs TRBV6-4 and TRBJ1-1; D is unclear. Germline V gives CDR1 MRHNA, CDR2 SNTAGT. The length of the CDR3 is 14 residues. The V gene lost 2 bases and the J gene lost 9 bases, with 16 bases spanning the gap. The CDR3 sequence is CASSDKPGSFKAFF. The DNA for the CDR3 is TGTGCCAGCAGTGACAAGCCAGGATCCTTCAAAGCTTTCTTT.

The V and J genes are TRBV9 and TRBJ1-4, with D possibly being TRBD1 (6 bases). Germline loops: CDR1 SGDLS, CDR2 YYNGEE. The CDR3 covers 14 residues. Trimming took 6 bases from V and 2 from J, leaving 11 bases between them. CDR3 sequence: CASNSGVTNEKLFF. The CDR3 nucleotides are TGTGCCAGCAATTCAGGGGTGACTAATGAAAAACTGTTTTTT.

The chain combines TRBV4-1 with TRBJ2-7, with TRBD1 matching 9 bases. CDR1 and CDR2 from the germline V gene are MGHRA and YSYEKL. The V segment lost 0 bases and the J segment 4 bases; nucleotides outside the gene matches: 10. The CDR3 is 17 amino acids. CDR3 amino acids: CASSQENPTGGLYEQYF. DNA of the CDR3: TGCGCCAGCAGCCAAGAGAATCCCACAGGGGGCTTGTACGAGCAGTACTTC.